This T cell receptor beta chain originates from a study of T cells in Graves' hyperthyroidism and ophthalmopathy. Researchers amplified the TCR beta CDR3 regions from RNA transcripts. The TCR CDR3 was amplified in a first-round RT-PCR using the HTBI primer set. MiXCR, applied by TCRdb to the multiplex PCR reads, yields one record per CDR3 protein. This table has approximately 620,000 distinct CDR3 sequences, more than 15% appearing once. The CDR3 extends over 13 amino acids. The germline CDR1 and CDR2 sequences are MDHEN and SYDVKM. The V and J genes are TRBV28 and TRBJ2-1; the match to TRBD2 covers 8 bases. This receptor was identified in a woman aged 40 to 50 with Graves' ophthalmopathy. The sample taken for sequencing was blood. As DNA, the CDR3 is TGTGCAAGCGGGAGCTCCTACACTAATGAGCAGTTCTTC. As protein: CASGSSYTNEQFF.